The present TCR beta chain was sequenced within a study of blood T cell repertoires in COVID-19. Profiling relied on immunoSEQ multiplex PCR, and the TCRdb table lists in-frame clones only, not all of them. In the table there are 150,000 to 200,000 clones, 82% of which are singletons. Losses at the gene ends were 0 bases for V and 9 bases for J; bases not matched to a gene: 5. This CDR3 comprises 15 residues. CDR1 and CDR2 (germline): SGHTA, FQGNSA. The TCR comes from a woman in her 70s with acute or convalescent COVID-19. Sequencing was performed on peripheral blood. The chain recombines TRBV7-2 with TRBJ1-6; 7 bases agree with TRBD1. CDR3 in DNA: TGTGCCAGCAGCTTAGCGAGAGGGGGCACTTCACCCCTCCACTTT. This gives the protein CASSLARGGTSPLHF.